The next 4 T cell receptor beta chains were all read from a single sample in a study of blood T cell repertoires in COVID-19. Profiling relied on immunoSEQ multiplex PCR, and the TCRdb table lists in-frame clones only, not all of them. The sample includes about 140,000 clones, 80% seen only once; the top ten take roughly 3.6%. Material: peripheral blood. These receptors were obtained from a man between 65 and 85 years old who had recovered from COVID-19.

This clone was detected many times. V and J are TRBV27 and TRBJ2-1, with 11 nucleotides matching TRBD2. V lost 4 bases and J lost 5; bases outside the gene matches: 4. CDR3 size: 15 residues. CDR1 MNHEY and CDR2 SMNVEV come from the germline V gene (reference sequence). This CDR3 reads CASSSRLAGNNEQFF. The CDR3 nucleotides are TGTGCCAGCAGTTCCCGACTAGCGGGGAACAATGAGCAGTTCTTC.

The rearrangement uses TRBV19 and TRBJ2-7, with TRBD1 identical over 9 bases. V lost 5 bases and J lost 5; bases outside the gene matches: 13. Looked up from germline, CDR1 is LNHDA and CDR2 is SQIVND (reference sequence). The CDR3 has 16 residues. The DNA for the CDR3 is TGTGCCAGTAGTGCCCTCACGGGACAGGGCACCGACGAGCAGTACTTC. Translation: CASSALTGQGTDEQYF.

This chain connects TRBV6-4 to TRBJ2-3; 9 nucleotides line up with TRBD2. The ends lost 0 bases at V and 0 bases at J; junction bases unmatched: 1. There are 16 residues in the CDR3. The V gene's germline CDR1 is MRHNA and CDR2 SNTAGT. CDR3 in DNA: TGTGCCAGCAGTGACTCAACTAGCGGGAGCACAGATACGCAGTATTTT. Translation: CASSDSTSGSTDTQYF.

The rearrangement links TRBV7-2 to TRBJ2-1; weak D call: TRBD2 (5 bases). Germline V gene data show CDR1 as SGHTA and CDR2 as FQGNSA. There are 15 residues in the CDR3. The V and J ends lost 0 bases and 3 bases respectively, with 9 bases between them. The CDR3 nucleotides are TGTGCCAGCAGCTTAGCGCGACTAAACTACAATGAGCAGTTCTTC. This sequence encodes CASSLARLNYNEQFF.